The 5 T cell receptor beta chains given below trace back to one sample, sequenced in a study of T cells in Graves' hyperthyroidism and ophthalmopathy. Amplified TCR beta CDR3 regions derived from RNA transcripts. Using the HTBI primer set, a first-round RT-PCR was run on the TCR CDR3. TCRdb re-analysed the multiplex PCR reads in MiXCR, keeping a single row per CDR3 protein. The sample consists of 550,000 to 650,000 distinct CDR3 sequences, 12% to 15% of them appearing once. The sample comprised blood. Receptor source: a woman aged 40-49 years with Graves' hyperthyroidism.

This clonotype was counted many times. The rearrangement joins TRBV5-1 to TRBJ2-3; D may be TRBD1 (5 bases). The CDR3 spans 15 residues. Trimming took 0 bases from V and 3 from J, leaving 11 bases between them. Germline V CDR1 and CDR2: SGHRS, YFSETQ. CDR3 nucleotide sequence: TGCGCCAGCAGCTTGGCGGTAGGGGTTACAGATACGCAGTATTTT. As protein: CASSLAVGVTDTQYF.

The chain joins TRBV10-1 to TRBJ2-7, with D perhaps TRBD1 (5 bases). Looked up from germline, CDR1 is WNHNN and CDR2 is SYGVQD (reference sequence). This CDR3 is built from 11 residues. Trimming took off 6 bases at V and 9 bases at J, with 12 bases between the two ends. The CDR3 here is CASSGLGAQYF. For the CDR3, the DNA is TGCGCCAGCAGCGGCCTTGGGGCGCAGTACTTC.

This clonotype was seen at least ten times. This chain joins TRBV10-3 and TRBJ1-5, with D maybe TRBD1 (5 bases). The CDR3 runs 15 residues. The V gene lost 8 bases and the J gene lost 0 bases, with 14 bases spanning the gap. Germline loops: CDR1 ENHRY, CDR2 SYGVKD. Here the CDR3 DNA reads TGTGCCATCGGAGGAGGGACCTATAGCAATCAGCCCCAGCATTTT. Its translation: CAIGGGTYSNQPQHF.

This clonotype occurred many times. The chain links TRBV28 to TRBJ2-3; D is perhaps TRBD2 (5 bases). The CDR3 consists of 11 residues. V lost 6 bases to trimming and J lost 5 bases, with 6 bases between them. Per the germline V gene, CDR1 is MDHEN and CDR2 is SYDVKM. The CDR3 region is CASRREDTQYF. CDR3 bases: TGTGCCAGCAGGAGGGAAGATACGCAGTATTTT.

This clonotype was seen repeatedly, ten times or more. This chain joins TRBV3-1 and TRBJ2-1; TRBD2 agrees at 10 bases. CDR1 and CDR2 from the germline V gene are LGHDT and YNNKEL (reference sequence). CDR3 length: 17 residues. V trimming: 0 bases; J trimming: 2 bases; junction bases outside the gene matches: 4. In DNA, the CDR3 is TGTGCCAGCAGCCAAGATATCAGCGGGAGGGCCTACAATGAGCAGTTCTTC. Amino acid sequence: CASSQDISGRAYNEQFF.